The T cell receptor beta chain under discussion was sequenced for a study of shared clonotypes between healthy human individuals. Trimming removed 2 bases from V and 3 bases from J, with 14 bases in between. The CDR3 consists of 15 residues. The germline V gene has CDR1 MNHNY and CDR2 SVGAGI (reference sequence). Clones were sequenced by immunoSEQ multiplex PCR, and TCRdb holds only the in-frame ones, with some missing. The table shows about 680,000 clones, with about 92% occurring only once. CD45RO-negative, CCR7-positively selected cells formed the naive CD8 fraction, excluding terminally differentiated effector memory CD45RA+ cells.

Material: naive CD8+ T cells sorted from blood. This chain uses TRBV6-6 with TRBJ2-7; D is uncertain. The clonotype comes from a man aged 30-40 years in good health. In DNA, the CDR3 is TGTGCCAGCAGTTACGTAGGAGACCACCGCTACGAGCAGTACTTC. Amino acids: CASSYVGDHRYEQYF.